This T cell receptor beta chain was obtained from a study of T-cell reconstitution after alpha-beta-depleted transplantation in children. This CDR3 is built from 18 residues. Per germline, CDR1 MNHEY and CDR2 SVGEGT. V dropped 0 bases and J dropped 0 bases, with 15 bases sitting between them. Unique molecular identifiers featured in how the TCRbeta library was prepared. Via MiXCR, TCRdb re-called the PCR reads, giving one row per CDR3 protein. Of about 400,000 distinct CDR3 sequences in the sample, around 21% were seen once. This specimen was PBMCs from the stem cell graft donor, taken from the stem cell graft. The receptor was derived from a human donor who donated a stem cell graft to a child with acute myeloid leukemia. V gene TRBV6-2 or TRBV6-3 combines with J gene TRBJ2-1; perhaps TRBD2 as D (6 bases). The CDR3 DNA is TGTGCCAGCAGTTACTCGGATCGAGCGGGCCGCTCCTACAATGAGCAGTTCTTC. Its translation: CASSYSDRAGRSYNEQFF.